Presented here are 31 T cell receptor beta chains from one specimen sequenced in a study of T cell responses to AZD1222 COVID-19 vaccine. Produced via immunoSEQ multiplex PCR; TCRdb's table is partial and in-frame only. Of some 280,000 clones in the sample, 90% to 95% were seen once. The sequencing used peripheral blood, collected 28 days after the second AZD1222 dose. The receptors were sampled from an adult who received the AZD1222 COVID-19 vaccine.

This clone appeared once. The chain combines TRBV4-3 with TRBJ2-7, with TRBD2 matching 7 bases. The CDR3 extends over 15 amino acids. Germline assignment: CDR1 LGHNA and CDR2 YSLEER. V lost 1 base to trimming and J lost 6 bases; unmatched junction nucleotides: 9. CDR3 in DNA: TGCGCCAGCAGCCAAGGCAGGAGTACTAGCGCCGAGCAGTACTTC. Encoded protein: CASSQGRSTSAEQYF.

The V and J genes are TRBV30 and TRBJ1-4; no firm D call. This CDR3 has 14 amino acids. With 4 bases removed from V and 4 bases from J, the gap between germline ends came to 13 bases. The germline CDR1 and CDR2 sequences are GTSNPN and SVGIG (reference sequence). CDR3 in DNA: TGTGCCTGGAATGGGAGACTGGGTAATGAAAAACTGTTTTTT. Translating gives CAWNGRLGNEKLFF.

This clone was counted a single time. The CDR3 sequence is CSALADTEAFF. The CDR3 DNA sequence: TGCAGCGCCCTGGCGGACACTGAAGCTTTCTTT. This rearrangement joins TRBV29-1 to TRBJ1-1; D gene uncertain. The CDR3 is 11 amino acids. V dropped 7 bases and J dropped 3 bases, with 9 bases sitting between them. CDR1 and CDR2 from the germline V gene are SQVTM and ANQGSEA.

The chain recombines TRBV11-3 with TRBJ2-7; TRBD1 matches at 9 bases. The length of the CDR3 is 15 residues. Germline V CDR1 and CDR2: SGHNT, YENEEA. The trim removed 6 bases at V and 1 base at J, leaving 7 bases unmatched. CDR3 loop: CASSSGTGISYEQYF. The CDR3 nucleotides are TGTGCCAGCAGTTCCGGGACAGGGATATCCTACGAGCAGTACTTC.

CDR3: CASSPTGSHGYTF. CDR3 nucleotides: TGTGCCAGCAGCCCGACAGGGTCTCATGGCTACACCTTC. The V gene is TRBV7-2, the J gene TRBJ1-2; 7 bases agree with TRBD1. Unmatched junction bases numbered 6, after V lost 5 bases and J lost 6 bases. Germline lookup yields CDR1 SGHTA and CDR2 FQGNSA. The CDR3 is 13 residues long.

The gene calls are TRBV7-8 and TRBJ2-7; 7 nucleotides agree with TRBD1. The germline V gene has CDR1 SGHVS and CDR2 FQNEAQ. CDR3 length equals 15 residues. J was trimmed by 2 bases and V by 1 base; bases with no gene match: 5. CDR3 in amino acids: CASSLGRTGAYEQYF. CDR3 sequence (DNA): TGTGCCAGCAGCTTAGGACGGACAGGAGCCTACGAGCAGTACTTC.

The V and J genes are TRBV10-3 and TRBJ1-1; D gene ambiguous. The germline CDR1 and CDR2 sequences are ENHRY and SYGVKD. The CDR3 extends over 15 amino acids. V was pared by 3 bases and J by 0 bases, with 11 bases between. The CDR3 DNA reads TGTGCCATCAGTGAAAGGGCTATTATGAACACTGAAGCTTTCTTT. It is translated as CAISERAIMNTEAFF.

The rearrangement joins TRBV13 to TRBJ2-7; no reliable D call. Germline values: CDR1 PRHDT, CDR2 FYEKMQ (reference sequence). This CDR3 has 13 residues. Trimming removed 3 bases at V and 6 bases at J, with 12 bases between. This CDR3 reads CASSFTRTGEQYF. The CDR3 DNA is TGTGCCAGCAGCTTCACTCGAACGGGCGAGCAGTACTTC. The full variable domain, in which reference TRBV13 and TRBJ2-7 provide the parts outside the CDR3, is AAGVIQSPRHLIKEKRETATLKCYPIPRHDTVYWYQQGPGQDPQFLISFYEKMQSDKGSIPDRFSAQQFSDYHSELNMSSLELGDSALYFCASSFTRTGEQYFGPGTRLTVT.

The CDR3 sequence: CASSLQGTTGELFF. The CDR3 nucleotides read TGTGCCAGCAGCTTACAGGGTACGACGGGGGAGCTGTTTTTT. The V call is TRBV11-3, the J call TRBJ2-2; TRBD1 might be the D (5 bases). The ends were cut back, 2 bases at V and 8 bases at J, with 12 bases in the middle. This CDR3 spans 14 amino acids. The germline CDR1 and CDR2 sequences are SGHNT and YENEEA.

This clone was seen only a few times. The V call is TRBV19, the J call TRBJ1-5; D is unresolved. V dropped 5 bases and J dropped 4 bases, with 12 bases sitting between them. CDR3 length equals 14 residues. Germline CDR1 and CDR2: LNHDA and SQIVND (reference sequence). For the CDR3, the DNA is TGTGCCAGTAGTTCCCTTCTGCCTAATCAGCCCCAGCATTTT. Translating gives CASSSLLPNQPQHF.

The V gene is TRBV6-4, the J gene TRBJ2-1, with TRBD2 matching over 9 bases. The CDR3 loop spans 14 amino acids. The V gene end was trimmed by 3 bases and the J gene end by 4 bases; junction bases not matched to a gene: 1. Germline CDR1 MRHNA, CDR2 SNTAGT. The CDR3 DNA reads TGTGCCAGCAGTGAGGCGGGAGGGTACAATGAGCAGTTCTTC. Its translation: CASSEAGGYNEQFF.

The chain combines TRBV28 with TRBJ1-1; D gene ambiguous. The CDR3 is 17 residues long. The germline CDR1 and CDR2 sequences are MDHEN and SYDVKM. V lost 6 bases to trimming and J lost 0 bases, with 20 bases between them. The CDR3 loop is CASRPPARWQLNTEAFF. The CDR3 bases are TGTGCCAGCAGGCCCCCCGCAAGGTGGCAGTTGAACACTGAAGCTTTCTTT.

This chain joins TRBV7-9 and TRBJ2-7, with a weak D call TRBD1 (5 bases). Germline assignment: CDR1 SEHNR and CDR2 FQNEAQ (reference sequence). The CDR3 has 14 amino acids. V lost 5 bases, J lost 7 bases, and 18 bases lay in between. This CDR3 reads CASSHGAGLGEQYF. DNA of the CDR3: TGTGCCAGCAGCCATGGGGCAGGTCTGGGGGAGCAGTACTTC.

The chain couples TRBV7-9 to TRBJ2-7, with 10 bases identical to TRBD1. J lost 2 bases, V lost 7 bases, and 8 bases had no gene match. Germline V lookup: CDR1 SEHNR, CDR2 FQNEAQ (reference sequence). This CDR3 has 15 residues. The CDR3 nucleotides are TGTGCCAGCACCACGGCCGGGACAGGGGCCTACGAGCAGTACTTC. It encodes CASTTAGTGAYEQYF. The entire variable domain, with the rest obtained from reference TRBV7-9 and TRBJ2-7, is as follows: DTGVSQNPRHKITKRGQNVTFRCDPISEHNRLYWYRQTLGQGPEFLTYFQNEAQLEKSRLLSDRFSAERPKGSFSTLEIQRTEQGDSAMYLCASTTAGTGAYEQYFGPGTRLTVT.

The rearrangement joins TRBV30 to TRBJ2-5; 10 bases line up with TRBD2. The CDR3 has 14 amino acids. Germline V gives CDR1 GTSNPN, CDR2 SVGIG (reference sequence). J was trimmed by 4 bases and V by 2 bases; bases with no gene match: 4. The CDR3 nucleotides read TGTGCCTGGAGTCGAGTAGCGGGAGGAGAGACCCAGTACTTC. This sequence encodes CAWSRVAGGETQYF.

This chain joins TRBV5-4 and TRBJ1-3; the D gene is possibly TRBD1 (5 bases). Per germline, CDR1 SGHNT and CDR2 YYREEE (reference sequence). The CDR3 runs 16 residues. Trimming shortened V by 4 bases and J by 4 bases, and 18 bases separated the two germline ends. The CDR3 protein is CASSTGLPERGNTIYF. The CDR3 nucleotides are TGTGCCAGCAGCACGGGACTACCAGAGCGAGGAAACACCATATATTTT.

The chain is built from TRBV10-3 and TRBJ1-1; possible D gene TRBD1, 5 bases. Trimming left V 8 bases short and J 4 bases short, with 14 bases between. The CDR3 consists of 13 residues. CDR1 and CDR2 from the germline V gene are ENHRY and SYGVKD. The CDR3 sequence: CAISRGEGTEAFF. Written as DNA, the CDR3 is TGTGCCATCTCTAGGGGCGAAGGCACTGAAGCTTTCTTT.

The CDR3 loop is CASGLGTGRHEQYF. In nucleotides, the CDR3 is TGTGCTAGTGGTTTGGGGACAGGGAGACACGAGCAGTACTTC. The gene calls are TRBV12-5 and TRBJ2-7, with TRBD1 matching 8 bases. Germline V gene data show CDR1 as LGHNT and CDR2 as FRNRAP. This CDR3 spans 14 amino acids. Trimming at V came to 1 base and at J to 5 bases, leaving 4 bases not matched to a gene.

The chain couples TRBV7-9 to TRBJ2-3; 7 nucleotides agree with TRBD1. The CDR3 is 13 amino acids. Germline V lookup: CDR1 SEHNR, CDR2 FQNEAQ (reference sequence). Germline trimming cut 3 bases from V and 6 bases from J; bases unmatched to any gene: 3. The CDR3 sequence: CASSFQQGDTQYF. Written as DNA, the CDR3 is TGTGCCAGCAGCTTCCAACAGGGGGATACGCAGTATTTT. Full variable domain (outside the CDR3, taken from reference TRBV7-9 and TRBJ2-3): DTGVSQNPRHKITKRGQNVTFRCDPISEHNRLYWYRQTLGQGPEFLTYFQNEAQLEKSRLLSDRFSAERPKGSFSTLEIQRTEQGDSAMYLCASSFQQGDTQYFGPGTRLTVL.

The V gene is TRBV18, the J gene TRBJ2-2; unclear D gene. The germline V gene encodes CDR1 KGHSH and CDR2 LQKENI. This CDR3 is built from 17 residues. V shed 0 bases and J shed 0 bases, with 11 bases lying between them. The CDR3 DNA follows: TGTGCCAGCTCACCACCGTTCGCCACTGCGAACACCGGGGAGCTGTTTTTT. Protein: CASSPPFATANTGELFF.

V gene TRBV9 combines with J gene TRBJ2-2, with D perhaps matching TRBD1 (5 bases). V gave up 2 bases and J gave up 0 bases, with 8 bases separating them. Germline V gives CDR1 SGDLS, CDR2 YYNGEE. The CDR3 covers 15 residues. CDR3 amino acids: CASSVDTPNTGELFF. The CDR3 DNA reads as TGTGCCAGCAGCGTGGACACCCCGAACACCGGGGAGCTGTTTTTT.

The chain uses TRBV7-9 and TRBJ1-3; a possible D gene is TRBD1 (5 bases). From germline, CDR1 is SEHNR and CDR2 FQNEAQ (reference sequence). The length of the CDR3 is 15 residues. V lost 3 bases and J lost 0, with 9 bases in between. CDR3 nucleotide sequence: TGTGCCAGCAGCTTTGGGGGAGGCTCTGGAAACACCATATATTTT. Translation: CASSFGGGSGNTIYF.

The chain recombines TRBV5-1 with TRBJ1-5; possible D gene TRBD1, 5 bases. Deletions cut 5 bases from V and 4 bases from J, with 10 bases between. Per the germline V gene, CDR1 is SGHRS and CDR2 is YFSETQ. This CDR3 contains 13 residues. CDR3 in DNA: TGCGCCAGCAGATATGACAGTAATCAGCCCCAGCATTTT. Its protein product is CASRYDSNQPQHF.

V usage is TRBV7-9 and J usage is TRBJ2-2, with 8 positions matching TRBD2. V shed 7 bases, J shed 6 bases, and the junction held 4 bases outside the gene matches. Germline V gives CDR1 SEHNR, CDR2 FQNEAQ (reference sequence). The CDR3 covers 13 residues. CDR3 in amino acids: CASTGGGPGELFF. Written as DNA, the CDR3 is TGTGCCAGCACCGGGGGGGGCCCCGGGGAGCTGTTTTTT.

This chain connects TRBV28 to TRBJ1-2, with D hard to call. V shed 5 bases and J shed 2 bases, with 6 bases lying between them. In germline, CDR1 is MDHEN, CDR2 SYDVKM. There are 12 residues in the CDR3. CDR3 sequence: CASSLSNYGYTF. DNA of the CDR3: TGTGCCAGCAGTCTCTCCAACTATGGCTACACCTTC.

The chain links TRBV5-4 to TRBJ1-1, with TRBD1 matching 7 bases. The J segment lost 1 base and the V segment lost 2 bases, leaving 5 bases of the junction unmatched. This CDR3 spans 15 amino acids. Germline lookup yields CDR1 SGHNT and CDR2 YYREEE (reference sequence). The CDR3 spells CASSFPGTANTEAFF. Here the CDR3 DNA reads TGTGCCAGCAGCTTCCCCGGGACAGCGAACACTGAAGCTTTCTTT.

V is TRBV3-1 (or the pseudogene TRBV3-2) and J is TRBJ2-1; D is uncertain. Germline V gives CDR1 LGHDT, CDR2 YNNKEL (reference sequence). This CDR3 has 15 amino acids. The ends were cut back, 5 bases at V and 3 bases at J, with 14 bases in the middle. The CDR3 coding sequence is TGTGCCAGCAGCGAATGGGGTCTCAACTACAATGAGCAGTTCTTC. As protein: CASSEWGLNYNEQFF.

V and J are TRBV6-5 and TRBJ2-7, with D possibly matching TRBD2 (6 bases). V gave up 5 bases and J gave up 0 bases, with 14 bases separating them. The CDR3 spans 15 residues. The germline gives CDR1 MNHEY, CDR2 SVGAGI. The CDR3 spells CASSLGRRSSYEQYF. The CDR3 nucleotides are TGTGCCAGCAGTCTTGGGAGGCGCTCCTCCTACGAGCAGTACTTC.

This chain connects TRBV4-2 to TRBJ1-3; weak D call: TRBD1 (6 bases). This CDR3 is 18 amino acids long. Trimming cost V 0 bases and J 0 bases, with 15 bases left between them. The germline CDR1 and CDR2 sequences are LGHNA and YNFKEQ. The CDR3, as DNA: TGTGCCAGCAGCCAAGAAACGATCCGCAGGGGCTCTGGAAACACCATATATTTT. It is translated as CASSQETIRRGSGNTIYF.

The rearrangement uses TRBV6-5 and TRBJ2-3; D is undetermined. Looked up from germline, CDR1 is MNHEY and CDR2 is SVGAGI. This CDR3 spans 13 amino acids. V lost 10 bases, J lost 0 bases, and 11 bases lay in between. The CDR3 DNA reads TGTGCCACTCACTCTCCTAGCACAGATACGCAGTATTTT. It yields the protein CATHSPSTDTQYF.

The V and J genes are TRBV6-4 and TRBJ1-1, with TRBD1 matching over 9 bases. Germline values: CDR1 MRHNA, CDR2 SNTAGT. This CDR3 has 17 residues. Trimming at V came to 0 bases and at J to 1 base, leaving 6 bases not matched to a gene. CDR3 residues: CASSDSNPTGGNTEAFF. Written as DNA, the CDR3 is TGTGCCAGCAGTGACTCGAATCCGACAGGGGGGAACACTGAAGCTTTCTTT.